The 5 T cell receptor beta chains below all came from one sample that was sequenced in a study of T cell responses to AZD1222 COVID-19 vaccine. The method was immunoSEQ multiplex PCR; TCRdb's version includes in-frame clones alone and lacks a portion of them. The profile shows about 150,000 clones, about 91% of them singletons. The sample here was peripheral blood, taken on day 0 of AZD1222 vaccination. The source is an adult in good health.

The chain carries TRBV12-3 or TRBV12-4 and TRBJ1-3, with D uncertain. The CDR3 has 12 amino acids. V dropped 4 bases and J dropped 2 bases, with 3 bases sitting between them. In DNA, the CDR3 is TGTGCCAGCAGTTCCGCTGGAAACACCATATATTTT. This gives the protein CASSSAGNTIYF.

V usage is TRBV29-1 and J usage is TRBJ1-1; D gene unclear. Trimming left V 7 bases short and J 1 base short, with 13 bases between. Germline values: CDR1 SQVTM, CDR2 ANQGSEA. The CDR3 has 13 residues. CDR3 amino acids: CSGAIRGNTEAFF. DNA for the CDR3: TGCAGCGGCGCCATACGGGGGAACACTGAAGCTTTCTTT.

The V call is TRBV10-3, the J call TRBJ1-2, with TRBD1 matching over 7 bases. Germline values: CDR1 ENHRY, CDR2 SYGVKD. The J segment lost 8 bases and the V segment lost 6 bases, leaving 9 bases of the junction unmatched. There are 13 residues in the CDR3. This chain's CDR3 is CAIRGQPSGGYTF. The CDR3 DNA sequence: TGTGCCATCAGGGGACAGCCTTCGGGAGGCTACACCTTC.

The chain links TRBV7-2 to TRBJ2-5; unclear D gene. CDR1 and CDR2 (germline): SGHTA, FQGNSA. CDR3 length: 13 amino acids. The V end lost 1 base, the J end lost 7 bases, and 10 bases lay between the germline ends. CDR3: CASSLDSRATQYF. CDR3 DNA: TGTGCCAGCAGCTTAGACTCACGGGCGACCCAGTACTTC. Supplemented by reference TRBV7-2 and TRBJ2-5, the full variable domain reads GAGVSQSPSNKVTEKGKDVELRCDPISGHTALYWYRQSLGQGLEFLIYFQGNSAPDKSGLPSDRFSAERTGGSVSTLTIQRTQQEDSAVYLCASSLDSRATQYFGPGTRLLVL.

This chain's CDR3 is CASSQGTSYEGYTF. The CDR3 nucleotides read TGCGCCAGCAGCCAAGGAACTTCGTACGAGGGCTACACCTTC. The chain links TRBV4-3 to TRBJ1-2; D is uncertain. Germline lookup yields CDR1 LGHNA and CDR2 YSLEER. V dropped 1 base and J dropped 8 bases, with 14 bases sitting between them. This CDR3 spans 14 amino acids.